This T cell receptor (beta chain) was sequenced for a study of blood T cell repertoires in COVID-19. Unmatched junction bases numbered 11, after V lost 5 bases and J lost 9 bases. This CDR3 is 15 amino acids long. CDR1 SGHNT and CDR2 YYREEE come from the germline V gene (reference sequence). Profiling relied on immunoSEQ multiplex PCR, and the TCRdb table lists in-frame clones only, not all of them. This sample has 310,000 or so clones, with more than 85% found just once. Sample: peripheral blood. The J gene is TRBJ2-1, the V gene TRBV5-4, with 10 bases fitting TRBD2. The TCR sequence derives from a woman in her 30s with COVID-19, enrolled during active disease. CDR3 DNA sequence: TGTGCCAGCAGTTCGGAGACTAGCGGGCGGAGTGAGCAGTTCTTC. Its translation: CASSSETSGRSEQFF.